The next 3 T cell receptor beta chains were all read from a single sample in a study of blood T cell repertoires in COVID-19. The method was immunoSEQ multiplex PCR; TCRdb's version includes in-frame clones alone and lacks a portion of them. The table shows roughly 380,000 clones, with 89% occurring only once. The sample consisted of peripheral blood. The origin of the receptors is a woman aged 40 to 50 with COVID-19, enrolled during active disease.

The V call is TRBV15, the J call TRBJ2-7; maybe TRBD2 (6 bases). CDR1 and CDR2 (germline): LNHNV, YYDKDF (reference sequence). Deletions cut 0 bases from V and 7 bases from J, with 19 bases between. The CDR3 covers 16 residues. The CDR3 reads CATSREPGDKAGEQYF. In nucleotides, the CDR3 is TGTGCCACCAGCAGAGAACCGGGAGATAAAGCAGGGGAGCAGTACTTC.

The chain carries TRBV7-3 and TRBJ2-1; D gene uncertain. The CDR3 is made up of 13 amino acids. Trimming left V 4 bases short and J 4 bases short, with 8 bases between. CDR1 and CDR2 (germline): SGHTA, FQGTGA. CDR3 DNA: TGTGCCAGCAGCTCCCTAGGATACAATGAGCAGTTCTTC. Its protein product is CASSSLGYNEQFF.

The chain combines TRBV7-3 with TRBJ1-1; TRBD1 might be the D (5 bases). This CDR3 region has 14 residues. V was clipped by 3 bases and J by 1 base, with 9 bases between them. The germline gives CDR1 SGHTA, CDR2 FQGTGA. The DNA of the CDR3 is TGTGCCAGCAGCTTGCGGGGCAGGAACACTGAAGCTTTCTTT. Translated: CASSLRGRNTEAFF.